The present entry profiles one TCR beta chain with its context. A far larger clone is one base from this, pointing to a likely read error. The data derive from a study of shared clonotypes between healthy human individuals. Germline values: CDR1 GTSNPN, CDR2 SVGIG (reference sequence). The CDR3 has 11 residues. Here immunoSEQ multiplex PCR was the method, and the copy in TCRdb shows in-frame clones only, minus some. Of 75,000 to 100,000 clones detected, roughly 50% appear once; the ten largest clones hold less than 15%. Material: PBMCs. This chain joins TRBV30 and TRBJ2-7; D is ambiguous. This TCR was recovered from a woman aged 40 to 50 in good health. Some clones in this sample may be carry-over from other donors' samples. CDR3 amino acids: CAWTAGYEQHF. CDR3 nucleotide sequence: TGTGCCTGGACGGCCGGTTACGAGCAGCACTTC.